These 24 T cell receptor beta chains were sequenced from one sample in a study of radiation and T cells in renal cell carcinoma. Some clones are missing from TCRdb's copy, which holds only in-frame ones; the method was immunoSEQ multiplex PCR. There are fewer than 150,000 clones in the sample; 70% to 90% occur only once, and about 5.6% lies in the top ten. The time point denotes: blood 2 weeks post-SBRT. The sample's treatment: 15 Gy SBRT to primary tumor, nephrectomy 4 weeks later. Sequences were derived from blood, sampled from a patient whose treatment included radiotherapy and nephrectomy. The receptors were sampled from a woman between 65 and 79 years old with renal cell carcinoma.

Comments on this clone: The identical CDR3 is also encoded by other nucleotide sequences in the sample. The V call is TRBV6-5, the J call TRBJ1-5, with D possibly being TRBD1 (6 bases). There are 14 residues in the CDR3. Between the trimmed V and J ends, which lost 2 bases and 2 bases, there was a span of 7 bases. Germline CDR1 reads MNHEY; CDR2 reads SVGAGI. In nucleotides, the CDR3 is TGTGCCAGCAGTTACAGGGGGGGCAATCAGCCCCAGCATTTT. This codes for CASSYRGGNQPQHF.

The V and J genes are TRBV6-4 and TRBJ2-2, with TRBD1 identical over 7 bases. Germline trimming cut 6 bases from V and 5 bases from J; bases unmatched to any gene: 3. Germline V gene lookup returns CDR1 MRHNA and CDR2 SNTAGT. CDR3 length: 13 residues. The CDR3 DNA reads TGTGCCAGCAGAAAACAGGGGACCGGGGAGCTGTTTTTT. Protein: CASRKQGTGELFF.

V and J are TRBV6-1 and TRBJ2-7; the D is unclear. This CDR3 spans 15 amino acids. Between the trimmed V and J ends, which lost 6 bases and 1 base, there was a span of 16 bases. From germline, CDR1 is MNHNS and CDR2 SASEGT. The CDR3 sequence is CASSAASMSSYEQYF. The CDR3 nucleotides read TGTGCCAGCAGCGCTGCGTCAATGAGTTCCTACGAGCAGTACTTC.

The V gene is TRBV7-2, the J gene TRBJ2-7; tentative D call: TRBD2 (6 bases). CDR1 is SGHTA and CDR2 is FQGNSA in the germline V gene. Trimming took 7 bases from V and 6 from J, leaving 19 bases between them. The CDR3 totals 14 residues. In DNA, the CDR3 is TGTGCCAGCACCCCTTCGGGGACTTACATCGAGCAGTACTTC. This gives the protein CASTPSGTYIEQYF.

The CDR3 is CASSLQPNYGYTF. DNA of the CDR3: TGTGCCAGCAGCCTTCAGCCTAACTATGGCTACACCTTC. The chain joins TRBV5-4 to TRBJ1-2; D unresolved. This CDR3 is 13 amino acids long. Germline values: CDR1 SGHNT, CDR2 YYREEE (reference sequence). The V end was cut by 4 bases, the J end by 0 bases, with 7 bases between. Full variable domain (missing parts from reference TRBV5-4 and TRBJ1-2): ETGVTQSPTHLIKTRGQQVTLRCSSQSGHNTVSWYQQALGQGPQFIFQYYREEENGRGNFPPRFSGLQFPNYSSELNVNALELDDSALYLCASSLQPNYGYTFGSGTRLTVV.

In its sample, this clone was seen once. The CDR3 loop reads CASSPRTSGGAYNEQFF. CDR3 coding DNA: TGTGCCAGCTCACCTCGGACTAGCGGGGGGGCCTACAATGAGCAGTTCTTC. The chain combines TRBV18 with TRBJ2-1, with 15 positions matching TRBD2. Germline-derived CDR1 and CDR2 are KGHSH and LQKENI. This CDR3 is 17 amino acids long. V dropped 3 bases and J dropped 2; count of bases not matched to a gene: 2.

The chain uses TRBV7-6 and TRBJ2-7, with D possibly TRBD1 on 6 matching bases. The CDR3 contains 14 residues. The V gene's germline CDR1 is SGHVS and CDR2 FNYEAQ. V was cut by 2 bases and J by 2 bases, with 10 bases left in between. The CDR3: CASSLTQGPYEQYF. The CDR3 DNA reads as TGTGCCAGCAGCTTAACACAGGGCCCCTACGAGCAGTACTTC.

The chain links TRBV19 to TRBJ2-7; 7 bases align to TRBD1. Germline V gene sequence: CDR1 LNHDA, CDR2 SQIVND (reference sequence). Unmatched junction bases numbered 6, after V lost 1 base and J lost 3 bases. This CDR3 is 15 amino acids long. CDR3 region: CASSIGWDRDYEQYF. The CDR3 DNA sequence: TGTGCCAGTAGTATAGGATGGGACAGAGACTACGAGCAGTACTTC.

The rearrangement links TRBV5-1 to TRBJ2-2, with 10 bases aligning to TRBD1. Trimming took 4 bases from V and 4 from J; bases not matched to a gene: 7. This CDR3 is built from 16 residues. Germline loops: CDR1 SGHRS, CDR2 YFSETQ. The CDR3 loop is CASSPRQGAVTGELFF. DNA for the CDR3: TGCGCCAGCAGCCCCCGACAGGGGGCTGTCACCGGGGAGCTGTTTTTT.

The CDR3 region is CASSERRDRGYTF. Here the CDR3 DNA reads TGTGCCAGCAGTGAACGCAGGGATCGCGGCTACACCTTC. The chain employs TRBV6-1 and TRBJ1-2, with TRBD1 as a possible D gene (5 bases). Trimming cost V 2 bases and J 8 bases, with 12 bases left between them. CDR1 and CDR2 from the germline V gene are MNHNS and SASEGT. This CDR3 has 13 residues.

CDR3 loop: CASSSLQGTTAGELFF. CDR3 in DNA: TGCGCCAGCAGCTCTCTACAGGGTACTACCGCCGGGGAGCTGTTTTTT. The chain is built from TRBV5-1 and TRBJ2-2; weak D call: TRBD1 (6 bases). The CDR3 is 16 residues long. Trimming pared 3 bases from V and 6 bases from J, leaving 18 bases between. Per germline, CDR1 SGHRS and CDR2 YFSETQ.

The chain recombines TRBV10-3 with TRBJ2-2, with TRBD1 as a possible D gene (5 bases). Trimming took off 10 bases at V and 2 bases at J, with 11 bases between the two ends. The CDR3 is 13 amino acids. Germline V lookup: CDR1 ENHRY, CDR2 SYGVKD. The CDR3 is CATTQGNTGELFF. Here the CDR3 DNA reads TGTGCCACGACTCAGGGTAACACCGGGGAGCTGTTTTTT.

The CDR3 here is CASSQDAAGGQETQYF. As DNA, the CDR3 is TGCGCCAGCAGCCAAGACGCGGCGGGGGGGCAGGAGACCCAGTACTTC. The chain links TRBV4-1 to TRBJ2-5; 9 nucleotides match TRBD2. CDR1 is MGHRA, CDR2 YSYEKL, per germline. Trimming took 0 bases from V and 5 from J; bases not matched to a gene: 7. The CDR3 consists of 16 residues.

The chain employs TRBV5-4 and TRBJ2-3; 8 nucleotides align to TRBD2. Germline V gives CDR1 SGHNT, CDR2 YYREEE (reference sequence). The CDR3 is 15 amino acids. V was pared by 6 bases and J by 1 base, with 7 bases of the junction left unmatched. CDR3 in DNA: TGTGCCAGCACTCTCCCGGGACTAGGCACAGATACGCAGTATTTT. Protein sequence: CASTLPGLGTDTQYF.

The rearrangement uses TRBV20-1 and TRBJ2-1; 9 positions agree with TRBD1. Germline values: CDR1 DFQATT, CDR2 SNEGSKA (reference sequence). J lost 15 bases, V lost 5 bases, and 8 bases had no gene match. This CDR3 is 11 amino acids long. As DNA, the CDR3 is TGCAGTGCTCTTTTACAGGGGGCACTGTTCTTC. Translating gives CSALLQGALFF.

This chain uses TRBV27 with TRBJ2-7; 10 positions agree with TRBD1. Germline values: CDR1 MNHEY, CDR2 SMNVEV (reference sequence). The CDR3 loop spans 15 amino acids. J gave up 2 bases and V 6 bases, and 7 bases lay outside the gene matches. The CDR3 DNA reads TGTGCCAGCAGACCGGACAGGGGGAATCCCTACGAGCAGTACTTC. Its translation is CASRPDRGNPYEQYF.

The chain joins TRBV19 to TRBJ2-2; 12 bases align to TRBD2. The CDR3 totals 15 residues. V gave up 11 bases and J gave up 1 base; unmatched junction bases: 5. Looked up from germline, CDR1 is LNHDA and CDR2 is SQIVND (reference sequence). The CDR3 reads CAGETSGGNTGELFF. CDR3 sequence (DNA): TGTGCCGGGGAGACTAGCGGGGGGAACACCGGGGAGCTGTTTTTT.

This sequence joins TRBV5-4 and TRBJ2-7; D call uncertain. The V gene's germline CDR1 is SGHNT and CDR2 YYREEE (reference sequence). This CDR3 comprises 11 residues. The V and J ends lost 5 bases and 6 bases respectively, with 9 bases between them. For the CDR3, the DNA is TGTGCCAGCAGTTCCGATGCCGAGCAGTACTTC. It encodes CASSSDAEQYF.

This chain joins TRBV7-9 and TRBJ2-7; D could derive from TRBD1 or TRBD2 (5 bases each). This CDR3 has 14 amino acids. The ends were cut back, 1 base at V and 7 bases at J, with 14 bases in the middle. The V gene's germline CDR1 is SEHNR and CDR2 FQNEAQ (reference sequence). CDR3 region: CASSLVSQGGEQYF. The DNA for the CDR3 is TGTGCCAGCAGCTTAGTTTCGCAGGGCGGGGAGCAGTACTTC.

The V call is TRBV7-9, the J call TRBJ1-6; 11 nucleotides align to TRBD1. Losses at the gene ends were 1 base for V and 10 bases for J; bases not matched to a gene: 3. The CDR3 is 15 amino acids. Germline CDR1 reads SEHNR; CDR2 reads FQNEAQ (reference sequence). The CDR3 spells CASSLGTGGGSPLHF. The CDR3 bases are TGTGCCAGCAGCTTAGGGACAGGGGGCGGCTCACCCCTCCACTTT.

The rearrangement joins TRBV19 to TRBJ2-5; D might be TRBD2 (7 bases). Trimming left V 3 bases short and J 5 bases short, with 13 bases between. Germline CDR1 is LNHDA and CDR2 is SQIVND (reference sequence). The CDR3 has 14 residues. This CDR3 is CASSISQGGETQYF. CDR3 in DNA: TGTGCCAGTAGTATCTCACAGGGAGGGGAGACCCAGTACTTC.

The CDR3 coding sequence is TGTGCCAGCAGTTTATCTCCCCCCAAGACTAGCGGGGGTGAAGAGACCCAGTACTTC. As protein: CASSLSPPKTSGGEETQYF. The rearrangement joins TRBV27 to TRBJ2-5, with 12 bases aligning to TRBD2. With V trimmed by 0 bases and J by 3 bases, 11 bases remained unmatched. The germline gives CDR1 MNHEY, CDR2 SMNVEV (reference sequence). The CDR3 is made up of 19 amino acids.

Only one count was recorded for this clone. This chain joins TRBV30 and TRBJ2-3, with D perhaps TRBD1 or TRBD2 (6 bases each). The germline V and J ends were trimmed by 0 bases and 1 base, with 14 bases remaining between them. The CDR3 is made up of 16 amino acids. Germline CDR1 and CDR2: GTSNPN and SVGIG (reference sequence). The CDR3 bases are TGTGCCTGGAGTGTAGGGGGGCTGATCGGCACAGATACGCAGTATTTT. This sequence encodes CAWSVGGLIGTDTQYF. Supplemented by reference TRBV30 and TRBJ2-3, the full variable domain reads SQTIHQWPATLVQPVGSPLSLECTVEGTSNPNLYWYRQAAGRGLQLLFYSVGIGQISSEVPQNLSASRPQDRQFILSSKKLLLSDSGFYLCAWSVGGLIGTDTQYFGPGTRLTVL.

This rearrangement joins TRBV10-3 to TRBJ1-3, with D possibly TRBD1 on 5 matching bases. Trimming stripped 4 bases from V and 0 bases from J, with 7 bases between. Germline lookup yields CDR1 ENHRY and CDR2 SYGVKD. The CDR3 is made up of 14 amino acids. CDR3 DNA: TGTGCCATCAGTGTAGACAGCTCTGGAAACACCATATATTTT. This sequence encodes CAISVDSSGNTIYF.